This T cell receptor beta chain was found in a study of shared clonotypes between healthy human individuals. The assay was immunoSEQ multiplex PCR, and TCRdb's table has in-frame clones only and misses some. This table holds 530,000 or so clones, over 75% found once. This clonotype was obtained from a middle-aged woman in good health. Some clones in this sample may be carry-over from other donors' samples. Sequencing was done on a sample of PBMCs.

The CDR3 sequence: CASSSRSPNEKLFF. In DNA, the CDR3 is TGTGCCAGCAGTTCCAGGTCACCTAATGAAAAACTGTTTTTT. The chain links TRBV28 to TRBJ1-4; no firm D call. Trimming stripped 4 bases from V and 3 bases from J, with 9 bases between. The CDR3 has 14 amino acids. The germline V gene has CDR1 MDHEN and CDR2 SYDVKM.